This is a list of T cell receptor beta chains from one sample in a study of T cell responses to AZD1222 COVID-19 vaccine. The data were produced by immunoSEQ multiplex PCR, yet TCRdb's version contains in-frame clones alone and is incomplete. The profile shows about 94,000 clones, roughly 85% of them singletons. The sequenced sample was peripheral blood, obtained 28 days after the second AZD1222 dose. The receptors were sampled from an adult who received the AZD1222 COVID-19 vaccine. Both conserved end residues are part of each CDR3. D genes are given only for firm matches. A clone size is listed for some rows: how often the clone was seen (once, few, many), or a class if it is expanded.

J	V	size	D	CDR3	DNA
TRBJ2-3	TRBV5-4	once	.	CATQGGPDIDTQYF	TGTGCCACCCAGGGGGGGCCCGATATTGATACGCAGTATTTT
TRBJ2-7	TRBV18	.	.	CASSPLSSYEQYF	TGTGCCAGCTCACCTCTTAGCTCCTACGAGCAGTACTTC
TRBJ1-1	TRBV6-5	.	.	CASSPGRLNTEAFF	TGTGCCAGCAGTCCGGGACGATTGAACACTGAAGCTTTCTTT
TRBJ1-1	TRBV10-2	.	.	CASSVLPGGNTEAFF	TGCGCCAGCAGTGTTCTCCCCGGCGGGAACACTGAAGCTTTCTTT
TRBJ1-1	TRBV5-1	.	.	CASSFGGARNTEAFF	TGCGCCAGCAGCTTTGGGGGGGCCCGGAACACTGAAGCTTTCTTT
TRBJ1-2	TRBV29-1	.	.	CSVSSGRGYTF	TGCAGCGTTTCGTCGGGACGGGGCTACACCTTC
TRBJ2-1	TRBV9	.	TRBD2	CASSEGTSGSSYNEQFF	TGTGCCAGCAGCGAGGGGACTAGCGGGAGCTCCTACAATGAGCAGTTCTTC
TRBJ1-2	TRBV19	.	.	CASSWGNPNYGYTF	TGTGCCAGTAGTTGGGGAAACCCTAACTATGGCTACACCTTC
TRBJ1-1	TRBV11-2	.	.	CASSSPRGAHTEAFF	TGTGCCAGCAGCTCCCCTAGGGGGGCGCACACTGAAGCTTTCTTT
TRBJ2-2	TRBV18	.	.	CASSPYRVDNTGELFF	TGTGCCAGCTCACCATACAGGGTCGATAACACCGGGGAGCTGTTTTTT
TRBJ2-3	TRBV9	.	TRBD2	CASSVEVAGGSQYF	TGTGCCAGCAGCGTAGAGGTAGCGGGGGGTTCGCAGTATTTT
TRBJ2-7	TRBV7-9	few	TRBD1	CASSTANRGLLYEQYF	TGTGCCAGCAGCACAGCGAACAGGGGGCTATTGTACGAGCAGTACTTC
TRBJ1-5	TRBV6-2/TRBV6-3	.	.	CASSSTGTLNQPQHF	TGTGCCAGCAGTAGCACCGGGACACTAAATCAGCCCCAGCATTTT
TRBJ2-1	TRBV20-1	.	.	CSASMDPITNEQFF	TGCAGTGCTAGTATGGACCCAATCACCAATGAGCAGTTCTTC
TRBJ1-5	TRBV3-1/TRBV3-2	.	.	CASSKNGGNQPQHF	TGTGCCAGCAGCAAGAACGGAGGCAATCAGCCCCAGCATTTT
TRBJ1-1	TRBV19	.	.	CASSRGGGSEAFF	TGTGCCAGTAGTAGGGGTGGAGGGTCTGAAGCTTTCTTT
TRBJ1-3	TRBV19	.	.	CASSILSGNTIYF	TGTGCCAGTAGTATACTCTCTGGAAACACCATATATTTT
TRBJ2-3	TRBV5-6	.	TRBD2	CASSLSGSGTADTQYF	TGTGCCAGCAGCCTCTCGGGCAGCGGGACTGCAGATACGCAGTATTTT
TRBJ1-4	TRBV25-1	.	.	CASSELADGREKLFF	TGTGCCAGCAGTGAGTTGGCGGACGGCCGTGAAAAACTGTTTTTT
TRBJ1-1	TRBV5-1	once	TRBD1	CASSLVWTGDTEAFF	TGCGCCAGCAGCTTGGTATGGACAGGGGACACTGAAGCTTTCTTT
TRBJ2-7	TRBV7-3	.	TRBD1	CASSLTAGGPYEQYF	TGTGCCAGCAGCTTAACGGCAGGGGGACCCTACGAGCAGTACTTC
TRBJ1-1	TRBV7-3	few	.	CASSLTIRGSAFF	TGTGCCAGCAGCTTAACAATAAGAGGGAGCGCTTTCTTT
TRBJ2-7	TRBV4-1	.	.	CASSQTPVSPYEQYF	TGCGCCAGCAGCCAAACCCCAGTGTCCCCCTACGAGCAGTACTTC
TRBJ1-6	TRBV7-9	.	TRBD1	CASSLDTGANSPLHF	TGTGCCAGCAGCTTAGATACAGGGGCTAATTCACCCCTCCACTTT
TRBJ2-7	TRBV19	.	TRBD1	CASTSTGLQYF	TGTGCCAGTACCTCGACAGGGCTGCAGTACTTC
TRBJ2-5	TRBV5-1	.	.	CASSFGGRETQYF	TGCGCCAGCAGCTTCGGGGGGCGTGAGACCCAGTACTTC
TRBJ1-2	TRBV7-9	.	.	CASSLARFREGYTF	TGTGCCAGCAGCTTAGCTCGGTTTCGCGAGGGCTACACCTTC
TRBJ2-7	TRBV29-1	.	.	CSVRSTYEQYF	TGCAGCGTTCGAAGTACCTACGAGCAGTACTTC
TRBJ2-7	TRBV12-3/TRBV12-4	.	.	CASSLAAWVEQYF	TGTGCCAGCAGTTTGGCCGCGTGGGTCGAGCAGTACTTC
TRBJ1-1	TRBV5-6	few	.	CASSLSPVVNTEAFF	TGTGCCAGCAGCTTGAGCCCGGTCGTGAACACTGAAGCTTTCTTT
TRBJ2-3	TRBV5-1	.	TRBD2	CASSLERGVPTDTQYF	TGCGCCAGCAGCTTGGAACGGGGGGTCCCCACAGATACGCAGTATTTT
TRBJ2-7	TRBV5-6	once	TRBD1	CASTRTGAYEQYF	TGTGCCAGCACTCGGACAGGGGCCTACGAGCAGTACTTC
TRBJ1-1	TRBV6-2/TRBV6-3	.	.	CASSPGTLGTEAFF	TGTGCCAGCAGTCCCGGGACCCTGGGCACTGAAGCTTTCTTT
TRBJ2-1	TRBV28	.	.	CASSSTPPPGTYSYNEQFF	TGTGCCAGCAGCTCGACCCCTCCCCCTGGAACTTACTCCTACAATGAGCAGTTCTTC
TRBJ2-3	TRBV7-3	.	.	CASSLDYTDTQYF	TGTGCCAGCAGCTTAGACTACACAGATACGCAGTATTTT
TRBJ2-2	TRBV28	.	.	CASSPDSTGELFF	TGTGCCAGCAGTCCGGACAGCACCGGGGAGCTGTTTTTT
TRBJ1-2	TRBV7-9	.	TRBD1	CASELPGDRGLGYTF	TGTGCCAGCGAACTCCCGGGGGACAGGGGGCTCGGCTACACCTTC
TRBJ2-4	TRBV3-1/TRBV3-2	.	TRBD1	CASSHQTTGGEAKNIQYF	TGTGCCAGCAGTCATCAAACAACAGGGGGCGAGGCCAAAAACATTCAGTACTTC
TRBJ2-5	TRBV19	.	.	CASSIDSGGAETQYF	TGTGCCAGTAGTATAGATTCGGGGGGCGCGGAGACCCAGTACTTC
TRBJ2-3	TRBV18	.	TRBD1	CASSPKQGAGDTQYF	TGTGCCAGCTCACCAAAACAGGGGGCGGGAGATACGCAGTATTTT
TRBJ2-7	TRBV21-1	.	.	CASSNLARYEQYF	TGTGCCAGCAGCAATCTAGCCCGTTACGAGCAGTACTTC
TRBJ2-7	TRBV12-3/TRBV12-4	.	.	CASSSDGLVQYF	TGTGCCAGCAGCTCCGACGGACTGGTGCAGTACTTC
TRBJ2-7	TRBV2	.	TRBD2	CASSPPVWGGDRYEQYF	TGTGCCAGCAGCCCACCTGTATGGGGAGGGGATCGGTACGAGCAGTACTTC
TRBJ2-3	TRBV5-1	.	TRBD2	CASSWGLAGISSTDTQYF	TGCGCCAGCAGCTGGGGACTAGCGGGGATATCTAGCACAGATACGCAGTATTTT
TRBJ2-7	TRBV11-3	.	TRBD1	CASSPHVPGQSYEQYF	TGTGCCAGCAGCCCCCACGTCCCGGGACAGTCCTACGAGCAGTACTTC
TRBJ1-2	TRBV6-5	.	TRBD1	CASSRSGQVDGYTF	TGTGCCAGCAGCCGTTCGGGACAGGTTGATGGCTACACCTTC
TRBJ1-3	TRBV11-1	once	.	CASSRGLSGNTIYF	TGTGCCAGCAGCCGAGGGCTCTCTGGAAACACCATATATTTT
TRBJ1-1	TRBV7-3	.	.	CASSLSQRTEAFF	TGTGCCAGCAGCTTAAGTCAGAGAACTGAAGCTTTCTTT
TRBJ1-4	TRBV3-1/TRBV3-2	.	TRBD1	CASSQRGLSLFF	TGTGCCAGCAGCCAAAGGGGGCTATCACTGTTTTTT
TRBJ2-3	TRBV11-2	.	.	CASSLTGLGDTQYF	TGTGCCAGCAGCCTCACCGGGCTCGGAGATACGCAGTATTTT
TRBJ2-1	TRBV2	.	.	CASSQMGEQFF	TGTGCCAGCAGTCAGATGGGTGAGCAGTTCTTC
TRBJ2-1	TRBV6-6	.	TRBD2	CASKISGIPYNEQFF	TGTGCCAGCAAGATTAGCGGGATCCCCTACAATGAGCAGTTCTTC
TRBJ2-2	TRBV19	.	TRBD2	CASKGAGVVTGELFF	TGTGCCAGTAAGGGTGCGGGAGTAGTCACCGGGGAGCTGTTTTTT